This T cell receptor (beta chain) was obtained from a study of T-cell memory formation after mild COVID-19 (dated by TCRdb to the early 2020s). Looking at the study overall: TCR sequence clusters from the two donors were found to be largely donor specific. Two young, previously healthy adult volunteers made up the cohort, one male and one female. T-cell clones expanding and contracting after mild COVID-19 in a couple of donors were tracked by longitudinal TCRalpha and TCRbeta repertoire sequencing.

Ficoll-Paque density gradient centrifugation was used to isolate PBMCs. Sequencing was carried out with an Illumina NovaSeq 6000. TCRalpha and TCRbeta cDNA libraries were built by 5'RACE with constant-segment primers, adding sample barcodes and unique molecular identifiers. RNA was extracted from every sample with Trizol reagent. Amplification of the libraries took two PCR steps, and the second step added a second sample barcode plus Illumina TruSeq adapters. Sequencing of the libraries was done on an Illumina NovaSeq, producing 2 x 150 bp paired-end reads. In the paper's pipeline: Reads were demultiplexed and collapsed into UMI-guided consensus sequences with migec v1.2.7. With mixcr v2.1.11, UMI consensuses were aligned to TRA and TRB V and J templates and assembled into clonotypes. A clonotype was counted as expanded or contracted only if both edgeR and NoisET called the change significant, with noise models trained on biological replicates. For edgeR calls, a false discovery rate-adjusted p below 0.01 and a log2 fold-change threshold of 1 were applied. As an exploratory analysis of dynamics, max-normalized trajectories of the 1000 most abundant clonotypes were examined with PCA combined with hierarchical clustering. Separately sequenced CD4+ and CD8+ repertoires were used to assign the CD4 or CD8 phenotype of responding clones. TCRdb took the public reads, trimmed them with fastp at Q25, ran MiXCR for clone calling and kept in-frame beta chains. Duplicate CDR3 protein sequences are folded into a single record with the most common DNA and genes. TCRdb's processing, not the study's, gives the V and J calls here. This sample has roughly 49,000 distinct CDR3 sequences in its table, and 27% of those were observed once. The top ten constitute 35% to 50% of the sample.

Broader findings and caveats from the paper: SARS-CoV-2 specificity was not confirmed for the second-wave clones peaking on day 37. From day 15 to 85, contracting clones showed balanced CD4/CD8 phenotypes, whereas a second wave of clones that expanded from day 15 to 37 leaned towards CD4+. Contracting CD4+ clones were located mainly in the CM and EM memory subsets, whereas CD8+ clones were found to be enriched in EMRA. Only a couple of mild cases were covered in the study, and larger cohorts including severe cases with pre-infection samples were considered necessary. The detection of some responding clones in pre-infection memory suggests that pre-existing cross-reactive memory T cells joined the SARS-CoV-2 response.

As regards this clonotype: Its antigen remains unidentified. No much larger clone exists at a distance of one base, and base qualities are not known.

The sequencing input was PBMCs or a T cell subset sorted from them (not recorded which). The origin of this receptor is a man between 18 and 35 years old who had mild COVID-19 (a few samples of this study predate the infection). The sample titles of this study are shuffled in the database, so cell type and time point are left out; the donor was told from shared clones.

The sequenced DNA: TGTGCCAGCAGCTTAGGACGGATGGCCGGGGAGCTGTTTTTT. Its protein reads: CASSLGRMAGELFF. The chain was built from TRBV11-2 and TRBJ2-2, with no reliable assignment of the D segment. The germline ends are 9 bases apart after V is trimmed by 1 base and J by 6 bases. From the cysteine through the phenylalanine, the CDR3 covers 14 amino acids. Only the CDR3 DNA is retained, 42 bases long and in frame from the first base. Reading the germline V gene gives CDR1 SGHAT and CDR2 FQNNGV. Supplemented by the reference TRBV11-2 and TRBJ2-2 proteins around the CDR3, the complete variable domain is EAGVAQSPRYKIIEKRQSVAFWCNPISGHATLYWYQQILGQGPKLLIQFQNNGVVDDSQLPKDRFSAERLKGVDSTLKIQPAKLEDSAVYLCASSLGRMAGELFFGEGSRLTVL.